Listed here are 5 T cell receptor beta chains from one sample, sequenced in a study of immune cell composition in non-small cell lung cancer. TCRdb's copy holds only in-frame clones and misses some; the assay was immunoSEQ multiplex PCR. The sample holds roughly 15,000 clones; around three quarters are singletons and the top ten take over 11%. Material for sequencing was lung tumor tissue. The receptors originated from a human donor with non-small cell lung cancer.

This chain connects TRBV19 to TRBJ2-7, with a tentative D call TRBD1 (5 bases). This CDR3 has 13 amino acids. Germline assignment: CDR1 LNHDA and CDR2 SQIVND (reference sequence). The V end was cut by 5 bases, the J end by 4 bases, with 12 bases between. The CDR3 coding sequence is TGTGCCAGTAGTCCAGGGTTGGGGTACGAGCAGTACTTC. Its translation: CASSPGLGYEQYF.

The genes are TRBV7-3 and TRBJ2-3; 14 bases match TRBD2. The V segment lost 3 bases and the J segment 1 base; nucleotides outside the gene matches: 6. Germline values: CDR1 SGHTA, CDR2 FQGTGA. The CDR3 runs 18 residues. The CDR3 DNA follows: TGTGCCAGCAGCTTGACTAGCGGGGGGGCCACGGGCACAGATACGCAGTATTTT. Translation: CASSLTSGGATGTDTQYF.

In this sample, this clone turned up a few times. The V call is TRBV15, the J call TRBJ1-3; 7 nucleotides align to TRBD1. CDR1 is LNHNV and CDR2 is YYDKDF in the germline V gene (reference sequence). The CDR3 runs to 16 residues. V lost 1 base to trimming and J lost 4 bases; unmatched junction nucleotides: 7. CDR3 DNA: TGTGCCACCAGCAGAGCCGCCGGGACAGCCGGAAACACCATATATTTT. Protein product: CATSRAAGTAGNTIYF.

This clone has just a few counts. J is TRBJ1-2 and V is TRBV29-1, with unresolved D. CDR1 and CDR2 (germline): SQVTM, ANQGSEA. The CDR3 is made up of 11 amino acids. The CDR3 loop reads CSASGVYGYTF. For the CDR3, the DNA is TGCAGTGCTTCTGGAGTCTATGGCTACACCTTC.

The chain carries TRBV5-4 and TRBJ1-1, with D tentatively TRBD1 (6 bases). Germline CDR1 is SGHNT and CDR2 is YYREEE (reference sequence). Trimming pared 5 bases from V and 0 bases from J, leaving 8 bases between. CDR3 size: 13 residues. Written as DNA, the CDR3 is TGTGCCAGCAGGGACAGAATGAACACTGAAGCTTTCTTT. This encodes CASRDRMNTEAFF.